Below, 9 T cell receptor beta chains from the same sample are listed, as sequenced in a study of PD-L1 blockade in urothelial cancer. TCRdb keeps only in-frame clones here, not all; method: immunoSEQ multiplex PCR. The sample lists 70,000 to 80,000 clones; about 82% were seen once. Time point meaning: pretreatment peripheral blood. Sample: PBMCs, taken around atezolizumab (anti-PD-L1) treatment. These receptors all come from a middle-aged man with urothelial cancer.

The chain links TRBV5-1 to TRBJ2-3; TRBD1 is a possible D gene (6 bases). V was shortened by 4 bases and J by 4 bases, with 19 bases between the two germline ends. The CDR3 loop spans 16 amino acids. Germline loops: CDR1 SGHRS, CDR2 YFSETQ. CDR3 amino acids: CASSTSLGATADTQYF. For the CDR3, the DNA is TGCGCCAGCAGCACATCCCTGGGGGCTACGGCAGATACGCAGTATTTT. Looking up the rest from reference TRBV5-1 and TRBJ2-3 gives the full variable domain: KAGVTQTPRYLIKTRGQQVTLSCSPISGHRSVSWYQQTPGQGLQFLFEYFSETQRNKGNFPGRFSGRQFSNSRSEMNVSTLELGDSALYLCASSTSLGATADTQYFGPGTRLTVL.

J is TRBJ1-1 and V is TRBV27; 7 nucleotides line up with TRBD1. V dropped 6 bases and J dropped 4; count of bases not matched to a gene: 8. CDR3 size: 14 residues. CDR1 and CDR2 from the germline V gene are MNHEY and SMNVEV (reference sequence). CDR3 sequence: CASRQTGIGTEAFF. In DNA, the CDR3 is TGTGCCAGCAGACAGACAGGGATCGGCACTGAAGCTTTCTTT.

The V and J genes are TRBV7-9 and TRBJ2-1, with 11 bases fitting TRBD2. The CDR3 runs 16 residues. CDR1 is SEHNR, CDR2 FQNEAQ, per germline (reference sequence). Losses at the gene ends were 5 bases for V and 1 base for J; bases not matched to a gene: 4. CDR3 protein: CASSPTSGASYNEQFF. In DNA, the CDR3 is TGTGCCAGCAGCCCGACTAGCGGGGCATCCTACAATGAGCAGTTCTTC.

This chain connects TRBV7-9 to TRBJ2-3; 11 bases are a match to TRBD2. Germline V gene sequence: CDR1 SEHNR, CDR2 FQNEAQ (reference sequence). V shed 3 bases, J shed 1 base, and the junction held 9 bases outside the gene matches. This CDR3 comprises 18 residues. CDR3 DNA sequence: TGTGCCAGCAGCTTTCCCGAAACTAGCGGGGGACGCACAGATACGCAGTATTTT. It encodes CASSFPETSGGRTDTQYF.

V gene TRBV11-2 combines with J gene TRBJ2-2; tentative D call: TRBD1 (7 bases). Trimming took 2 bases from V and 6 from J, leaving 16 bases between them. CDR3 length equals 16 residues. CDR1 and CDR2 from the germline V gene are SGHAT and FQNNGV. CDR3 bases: TGTGCCAGCAGCTTACGGAGGGGGCAGTTGCCCGGGGAGCTGTTTTTT. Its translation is CASSLRRGQLPGELFF.

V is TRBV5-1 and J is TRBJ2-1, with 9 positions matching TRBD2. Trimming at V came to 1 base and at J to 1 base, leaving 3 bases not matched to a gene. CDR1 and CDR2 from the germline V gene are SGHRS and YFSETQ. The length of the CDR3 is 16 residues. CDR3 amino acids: CASSLMLAGSYNEQFF. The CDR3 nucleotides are TGCGCCAGCAGCTTGATGCTAGCGGGGTCCTACAATGAGCAGTTCTTC.

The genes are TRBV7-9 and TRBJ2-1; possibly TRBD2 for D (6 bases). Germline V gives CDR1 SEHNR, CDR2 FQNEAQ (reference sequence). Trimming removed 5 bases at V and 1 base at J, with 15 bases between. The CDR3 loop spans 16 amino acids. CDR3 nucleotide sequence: TGTGCCAGCAGCCCGTACCGACTAGGATCCTACAATGAGCAGTTCTTC. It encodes CASSPYRLGSYNEQFF.

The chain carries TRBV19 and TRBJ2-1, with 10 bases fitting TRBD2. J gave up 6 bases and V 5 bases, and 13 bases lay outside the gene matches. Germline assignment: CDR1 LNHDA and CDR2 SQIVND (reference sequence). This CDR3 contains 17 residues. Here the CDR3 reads CASSPPRLLAGRNEQFF. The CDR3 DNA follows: TGTGCCAGTAGTCCTCCAAGGCTACTAGCGGGGCGCAATGAGCAGTTCTTC.

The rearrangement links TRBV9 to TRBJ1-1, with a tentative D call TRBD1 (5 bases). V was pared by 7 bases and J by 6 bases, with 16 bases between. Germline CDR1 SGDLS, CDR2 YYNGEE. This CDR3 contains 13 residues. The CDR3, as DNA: TGTGCCAGCTCGGCCTCCATAGGGGCTGAAGCTTTCTTT. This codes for CASSASIGAEAFF.